The 17 T cell receptor beta chains below all came from one sample that was sequenced in a study of Ad26.COV2.S vaccination and SARS-CoV-2 variants. As to treatment: 15 to 20 received Ad26.COV2.S at low or high dose, single or two shots; 5 received placebo; per-sample allocation not given. Samples analyzed were those drawn on day 63 after the first vaccine or placebo injection. Repertoires were generated with immunoSEQ multiplex PCR, while TCRdb's copy carries only in-frame clones and drops some. In the table there are around 270,000 clones, around 88% of which are singletons. Specimen: peripheral blood, collected in a trial of Ad26.COV2.S vaccine versus placebo. Receptors were obtained from a person aged 18-65 years who received the Ad26.COV2.S COVID-19 vaccine or a placebo.

This chain links TRBV6-5 with TRBJ2-1; D might be TRBD2 (6 bases). Deletions cut 2 bases from V and 2 bases from J, with 13 bases between. There are 16 residues in the CDR3. Looked up from germline, CDR1 is MNHEY and CDR2 is SVGAGI. CDR3 sequence: CASSYPGLETYNEQFF. CDR3 coding DNA: TGTGCCAGCAGTTACCCGGGACTCGAAACCTACAATGAGCAGTTCTTC.

The chain uses TRBV11-3 and TRBJ2-1, with 8 nucleotides matching TRBD1. This CDR3 is built from 15 residues. V lost 5 bases to trimming and J lost 5 bases; unmatched junction nucleotides: 8. CDR1 and CDR2 (germline): SGHNT, YENEEA. In nucleotides, the CDR3 is TGTGCCAGCAGCAAAGGACAGGGTCCCGACAATGAGCAGTTCTTC. Translated, it gives CASSKGQGPDNEQFF. Supplemented by reference TRBV11-3 and TRBJ2-1, the full variable domain reads EAGVVQSPRYKIIEKKQPVAFWCNPISGHNTLYWYLQNLGQGPELLIRYENEEAVDDSQLPKDRFSAERLKGVDSTLKIQPAELGDSAVYLCASSKGQGPDNEQFFGPGTRLTVL.

This clone was detected once. V and J are TRBV4-3 and TRBJ2-2; D ambiguous. Germline assignment: CDR1 LGHNA and CDR2 YSLEER. Trimming cost V 1 base and J 5 bases, with 5 bases left between them. CDR3 size: 13 residues. Here the CDR3 DNA reads TGCGCCAGCAGCCAAGGGAGAACCGGGGAGCTGTTTTTT. Translation gives CASSQGRTGELFF.

The chain is built from TRBV5-1 and TRBJ1-4; TRBD1 aligns across 11 bases. This CDR3 comprises 15 residues. The V segment lost 3 bases and the J segment 8 bases; nucleotides outside the gene matches: 6. Germline CDR1 is SGHRS and CDR2 is YFSETQ. This CDR3 reads CASSSGTGGGEKLFF. CDR3 coding DNA: TGCGCCAGCAGCTCGGGGACAGGGGGTGGGGAAAAACTGTTTTTT.

This chain joins TRBV18 and TRBJ1-1; TRBD1 matches at 7 bases. Per the germline V gene, CDR1 is KGHSH and CDR2 is LQKENI. The CDR3 has 14 amino acids. Trimming took 6 bases from V and 6 from J; bases not matched to a gene: 10. The CDR3 sequence: CASSPDRAIPEAFF. As DNA, the CDR3 is TGTGCCAGCTCTCCCGACAGGGCGATCCCTGAAGCTTTCTTT.

This clone showed up just a few times. This sequence joins TRBV19 and TRBJ1-6; a weak D match, TRBD1 (6 bases). The CDR3 extends over 15 amino acids. The V end was cut by 3 bases, the J end by 7 bases, with 13 bases between. Germline V gene sequence: CDR1 LNHDA, CDR2 SQIVND (reference sequence). The CDR3 sequence: CASSINRGRNSPLHF. As DNA, the CDR3 is TGTGCCAGTAGTATTAATCGGGGGCGGAATTCACCCCTCCACTTT. The whole variable domain, remainder taken from reference TRBV19 and TRBJ1-6, is DGGITQSPKYLFRKEGQNVTLSCEQNLNHDAMYWYRQDPGQGLRLIYYSQIVNDFQKGDIAEGYSVSREKKESFPLTVTSAQKNPTAFYLCASSINRGRNSPLHFGNGTRLTVT.

In this sample, this clone turned up a few times. The chain employs TRBV30 and TRBJ1-5; 8 nucleotides align to TRBD1. After removal of 5 bases from V and 0 bases from J, the junction contained 12 bases not matched to a gene. Germline CDR1 reads GTSNPN; CDR2 reads SVGIG (reference sequence). The CDR3 totals 17 residues. This CDR3 is CAWAGTGDPYSNQPQHF. The CDR3 nucleotides read TGTGCCTGGGCCGGGACAGGTGATCCCTATAGCAATCAGCCCCAGCATTTT.

This clone was detected only once. This sequence joins TRBV6-2 or TRBV6-3 and TRBJ2-6; D call uncertain. Looked up from germline, CDR1 is MNHEY and CDR2 is SVGEGT. V lost 5 bases, J lost 1 base, and 15 bases lay in between. The length of the CDR3 is 17 residues. In DNA form, the CDR3 reads TGTGCCAGCAGTCCATTTCTGGCGAGGTCTGGGGCCAACGTCCTGACTTTC. Residues: CASSPFLARSGANVLTF.

This chain uses TRBV21-1 with TRBJ2-2; TRBD2 is the table's D call, not checked against the DNA. TRBV21-1 is given as a pseudogene. This CDR3 contains 13 residues. The DNA of the CDR3 is TGTGCCAGCAGCAAAGGGGAGGGAAGGGAGCTGTTTTTT. Residues: CASSKGEGRELFF.

This rearrangement joins TRBV9 to TRBJ2-3; a weak D match, TRBD2 (6 bases). V lost 0 bases and J 3 bases, leaving 14 bases between the germline ends. Germline loops: CDR1 SGDLS, CDR2 YYNGEE. The CDR3 contains 16 residues. The CDR3 region is CASSVVDGSVTDTQYF. In DNA form, the CDR3 reads TGTGCCAGCAGCGTAGTTGACGGGAGCGTGACAGATACGCAGTATTTT. The whole variable domain, filled in from reference TRBV9 and TRBJ2-3, reads DSGVTQTPKHLITATGQRVTLRCSPRSGDLSVYWYQQSLDQGLQFLIQYYNGEERAKGNILERFSAQQFPDLHSELNLSSLELGDSALYFCASSVVDGSVTDTQYFGPGTRLTVL.

This chain joins TRBV6-5 and TRBJ1-6; 7 bases are shared with TRBD1. The CDR3 extends over 15 amino acids. Per the germline V gene, CDR1 is MNHEY and CDR2 is SVGAGI. The V and J ends lost 6 bases and 5 bases, in that order; junction bases with no gene match: 7. CDR3 nucleotides: TGTGCCAGCAGGGGAAAACAGGGGCATAATTCACCCCTCCACTTT. This sequence encodes CASRGKQGHNSPLHF.

This clone was found a few times. The chain employs TRBV7-9 and TRBJ2-2; D unresolved. Germline CDR1 is SEHNR and CDR2 is FQNEAQ (reference sequence). Trimming shortened V by 5 bases and J by 6 bases, and 1 base separated the two germline ends. The CDR3 extends over 10 amino acids. The CDR3, as DNA: TGTGCCAGCAGCCCCGGGGAGCTGTTTTTT. It yields the protein CASSPGELFF.

The chain's CDR3 is CASSHGTGTGAGHEQFF. The CDR3 DNA sequence: TGCGCCAGCAGCCACGGGACCGGGACAGGGGCCGGGCATGAGCAGTTCTTC. This chain joins TRBV4-3 and TRBJ2-1, with 10 bases matching TRBD1. Trimming at V came to 3 bases and at J to 8 bases, leaving 13 bases not matched to a gene. Germline-derived CDR1 and CDR2 are LGHNA and YSLEER. This CDR3 has 17 residues.

Only a few counts were recorded for this clone. The chain joins TRBV18 to TRBJ2-7; perhaps TRBD2 as D (5 bases). V dropped 3 bases and J dropped 6 bases, with 15 bases sitting between them. CDR1 is KGHSH and CDR2 is LQKENI in the germline V gene. The CDR3 sequence is 14 residues long. The CDR3 region has the DNA TGTGCCAGCTCACCGAATCCCCGGGCGGGCGAGCAGTACGTC. This codes for CASSPNPRAGEQYV.

The chain carries TRBV3-1 (or the pseudogene TRBV3-2) and TRBJ1-4; possibly TRBD1 for D (5 bases). V dropped 4 bases and J dropped 9 bases, with 24 bases sitting between them. Germline V CDR1 and CDR2: LGHDT, YNNKEL (reference sequence). The CDR3 is 17 residues long. CDR3 nucleotide sequence: TGTGCCAGCAGCCGGCCCCCCGACGGACACCGAGCTAAAAAACTGTTTTTT. This codes for CASSRPPDGHRAKKLFF.

The chain couples TRBV27 to TRBJ1-2; maybe TRBD1 (6 bases). Trimming stripped 4 bases from V and 7 bases from J, with 13 bases between. The CDR3 length is 13 residues. Per germline, CDR1 MNHEY and CDR2 SMNVEV (reference sequence). The CDR3 DNA reads TGTGCCAGCAGTTCACAGGGATCTCTTGGCTACACCTTC. This codes for CASSSQGSLGYTF.

About this clone itself: No conserved phenylalanine or tryptophan ends this CDR3, so it is likely a read error. No DNA is shown, since the ends of the CDR3 on it are uncertain; the CDR3 is the one TCRdb lists. The CDR3 loop is CASSPLQPTGRGLS. This chain links TRBV28 with TRBJ1-1. Germline V gene sequence: CDR1 MDHEN, CDR2 SYDVKM. Ends included, the CDR3 has 14 residues.